A selection of T cell receptor beta chains follows, all from one sample in a study of blood T cell repertoires in COVID-19. Here immunoSEQ multiplex PCR was the method, and the copy in TCRdb shows in-frame clones only, minus some. Seen here are approximately 260,000 clones, around 86% observed once, and the top ten hold 2% to 2.5%. Sequenced input: peripheral blood. The receptors were sampled from a man aged 45 to 65 with acute or convalescent COVID-19. The CDR3 runs from the conserved cysteine through the conserved F or W. D genes are given only for firm matches. The size entry is marked missing in some rows and otherwise reads once, few, many or a size class.

>TRBV21-1|.|17|TRBJ2-7|.
CASSPGHQGQGAGEQYF
TGTGCCAGCAGCCCCGGTCACCAGGGACAGGGGGCGGGCGAGCAGTACTTC
>TRBV11-3|.|14|TRBJ2-5|TRBD1
CASSPGTVQETQYF
TGTGCCAGCAGCCCTGGGACAGTCCAAGAGACCCAGTACTTC
>TRBV30|.|14|TRBJ2-1|.
CAWSTTSAVNEQFF
TGTGCCTGGAGTACCACTTCCGCCGTCAATGAGCAGTTCTTC
>TRBV5-4|.|16|TRBJ1-4|TRBD1
CASSPTGSLTNEKLFF
TGTGCCAGCAGCCCGACAGGGAGTCTAACTAATGAAAAACTGTTTTTT
>TRBV19|few|14|TRBJ1-4|.
CASSAMGSGEKLFF
TGTGCCAGTAGTGCTATGGGCAGCGGGGAAAAACTGTTTTTT
>TRBV2|.|14|TRBJ1-5|TRBD1
CASSFGQGNQPQHF
TGTGCCAGCAGTTTTGGACAGGGGAATCAGCCCCAGCATTTT
>TRBV10-3|.|12|TRBJ2-7|.
CATAGSSYEQYF
TGTGCCACCGCGGGGAGCTCCTACGAGCAGTACTTC
>TRBV3-1/TRBV3-2|.|15|TRBJ2-3|.
CASSQPQRGTDTQYF
TGTGCCAGCAGCCAGCCCCAGAGGGGCACAGATACGCAGTATTTT
>TRBV18|.|13|TRBJ2-5|.
CASSPGGGETQYF
TGTGCCAGCTCACCGGGGGGGGGCGAGACCCAGTACTTC
>TRBV11-2|.|14|TRBJ2-3|.
CASSLGLAPPPQYF
TGTGCCAGCAGCTTAGGGCTAGCTCCTCCGCCGCAGTATTTT
>TRBV2|.|17|TRBJ2-7|TRBD2
CASSPARLAGGQNEQYF
TGTGCCAGCAGTCCAGCCAGACTAGCGGGGGGGCAAAACGAGCAGTACTTC